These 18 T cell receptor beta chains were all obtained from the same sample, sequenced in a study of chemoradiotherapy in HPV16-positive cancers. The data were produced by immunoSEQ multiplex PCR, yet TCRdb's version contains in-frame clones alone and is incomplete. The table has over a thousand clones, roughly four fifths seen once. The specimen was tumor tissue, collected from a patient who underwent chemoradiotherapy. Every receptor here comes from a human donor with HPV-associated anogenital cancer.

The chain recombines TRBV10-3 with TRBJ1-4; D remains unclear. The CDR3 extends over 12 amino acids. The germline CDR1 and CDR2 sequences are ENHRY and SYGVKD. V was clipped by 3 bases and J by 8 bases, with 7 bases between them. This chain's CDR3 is CAISDRGEKLFF. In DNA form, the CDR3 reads TGTGCCATCAGTGACAGAGGGGAAAAACTGTTTTTT.

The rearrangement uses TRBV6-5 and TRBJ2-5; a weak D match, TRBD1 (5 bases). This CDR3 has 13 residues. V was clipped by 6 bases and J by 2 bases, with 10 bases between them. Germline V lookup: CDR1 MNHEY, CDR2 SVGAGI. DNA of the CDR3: TGTGCCAGCAGGGCAGGGCCGCAAGAGACCCAGTACTTC. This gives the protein CASRAGPQETQYF.

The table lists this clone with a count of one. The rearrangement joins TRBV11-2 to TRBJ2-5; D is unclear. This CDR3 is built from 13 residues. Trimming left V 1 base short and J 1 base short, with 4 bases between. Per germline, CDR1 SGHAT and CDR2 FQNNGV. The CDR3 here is CASSLGLQETQYF. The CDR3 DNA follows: TGTGCCAGCAGCTTAGGCCTCCAAGAGACCCAGTACTTC.

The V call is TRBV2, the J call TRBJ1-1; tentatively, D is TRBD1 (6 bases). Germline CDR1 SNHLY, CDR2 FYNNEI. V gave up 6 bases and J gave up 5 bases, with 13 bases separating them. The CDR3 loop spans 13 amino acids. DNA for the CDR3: TGTGCCAGCAGAACAGGGATTGGAACTGAAGCTTTCTTT. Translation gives CASRTGIGTEAFF.

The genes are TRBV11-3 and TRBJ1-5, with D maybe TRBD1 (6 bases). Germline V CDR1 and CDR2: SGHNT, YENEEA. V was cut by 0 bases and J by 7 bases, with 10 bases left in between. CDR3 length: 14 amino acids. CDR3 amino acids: CASSLDQGSQPQHF. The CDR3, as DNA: TGTGCCAGCAGCTTAGACCAGGGGAGCCAGCCCCAGCATTTT.

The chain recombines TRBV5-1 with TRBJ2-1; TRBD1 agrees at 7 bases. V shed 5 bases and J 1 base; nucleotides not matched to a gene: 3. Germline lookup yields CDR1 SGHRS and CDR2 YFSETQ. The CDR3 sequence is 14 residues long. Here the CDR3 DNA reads TGCGCCAGCAGTAGGACAGGATCCTACAATGAGCAGTTCTTC. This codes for CASSRTGSYNEQFF.

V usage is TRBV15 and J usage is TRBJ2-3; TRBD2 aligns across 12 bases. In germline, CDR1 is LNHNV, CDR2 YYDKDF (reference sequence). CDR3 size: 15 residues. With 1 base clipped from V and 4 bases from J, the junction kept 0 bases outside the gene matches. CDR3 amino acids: CATSRASGGADTQYF. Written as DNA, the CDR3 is TGTGCCACCAGCAGAGCTAGCGGGGGGGCAGATACGCAGTATTTT.

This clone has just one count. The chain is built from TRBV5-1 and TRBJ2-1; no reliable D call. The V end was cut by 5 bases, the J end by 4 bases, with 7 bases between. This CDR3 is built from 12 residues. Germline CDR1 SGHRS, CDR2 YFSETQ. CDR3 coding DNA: TGCGCCAGCAGAGACAATTACAATGAGCAGTTCTTC. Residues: CASRDNYNEQFF.

The DNA for the CDR3 is TGCGCCAGCAGCTTGCTAATGGGGGCCCAAGAGACCCAGTACTTC. It encodes CASSLLMGAQETQYF. The rearrangement uses TRBV5-1 and TRBJ2-5, with D possibly TRBD1 on 6 matching bases. The CDR3 extends over 15 amino acids. V lost 1 base to trimming and J lost 1 base, with 11 bases between them. CDR1 SGHRS and CDR2 YFSETQ come from the germline V gene.

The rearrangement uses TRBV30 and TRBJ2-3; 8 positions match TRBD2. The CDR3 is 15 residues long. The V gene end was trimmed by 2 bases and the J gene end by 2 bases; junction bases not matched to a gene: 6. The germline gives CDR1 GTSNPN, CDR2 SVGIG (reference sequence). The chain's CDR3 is CAWSFSGGDTDTQYF. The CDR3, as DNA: TGTGCCTGGAGTTTTTCGGGGGGGGACACAGATACGCAGTATTTT.

This chain's CDR3 is CASSLVGGWAEAFF. The CDR3 DNA reads as TGTGCCAGCAGCTTAGTCGGGGGATGGGCTGAAGCTTTCTTT. The rearrangement joins TRBV5-5 to TRBJ1-1; tentatively, D is TRBD1 (5 bases). The CDR3 spans 14 residues. V shed 2 bases and J shed 6 bases, with 14 bases lying between them. The germline V gene has CDR1 SGHKS and CDR2 YYEKEE (reference sequence).

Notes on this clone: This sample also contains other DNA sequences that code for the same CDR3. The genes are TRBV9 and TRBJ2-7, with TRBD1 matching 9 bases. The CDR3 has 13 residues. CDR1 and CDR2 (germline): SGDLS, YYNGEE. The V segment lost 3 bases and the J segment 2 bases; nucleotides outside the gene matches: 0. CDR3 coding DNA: TGTGCCAGCAGCGGACAGGGGGCCTACGAGCAGTACTTC. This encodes CASSGQGAYEQYF. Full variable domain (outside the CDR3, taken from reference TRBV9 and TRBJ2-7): DSGVTQTPKHLITATGQRVTLRCSPRSGDLSVYWYQQSLDQGLQFLIQYYNGEERAKGNILERFSAQQFPDLHSELNLSSLELGDSALYFCASSGQGAYEQYFGPGTRLTVT.

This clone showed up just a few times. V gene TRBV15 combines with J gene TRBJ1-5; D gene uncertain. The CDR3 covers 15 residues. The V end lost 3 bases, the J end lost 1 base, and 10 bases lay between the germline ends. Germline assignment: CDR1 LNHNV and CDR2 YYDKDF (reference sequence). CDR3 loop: CATSSRRESNQPQHF. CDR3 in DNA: TGTGCCACCAGCAGCCGACGAGAGAGCAATCAGCCCCAGCATTTT.

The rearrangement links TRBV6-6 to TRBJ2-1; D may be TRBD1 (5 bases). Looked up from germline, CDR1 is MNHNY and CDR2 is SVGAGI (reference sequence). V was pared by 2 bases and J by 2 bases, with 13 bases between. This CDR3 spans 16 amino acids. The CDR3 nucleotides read TGTGCCAGCAGTTACATCCATAGGGGTACCTACAATGAGCAGTTCTTC. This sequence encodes CASSYIHRGTYNEQFF.

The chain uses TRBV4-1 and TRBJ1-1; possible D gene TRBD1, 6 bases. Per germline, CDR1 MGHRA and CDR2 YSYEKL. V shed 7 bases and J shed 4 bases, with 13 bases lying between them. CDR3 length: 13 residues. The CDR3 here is CASKRGGSTEAFF. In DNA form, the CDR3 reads TGCGCCAGCAAGAGAGGGGGTAGCACTGAAGCTTTCTTT.

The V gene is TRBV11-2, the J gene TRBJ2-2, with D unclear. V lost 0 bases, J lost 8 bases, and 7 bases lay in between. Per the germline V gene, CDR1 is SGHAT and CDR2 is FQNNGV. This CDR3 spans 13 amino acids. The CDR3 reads CASSLETSGELFF. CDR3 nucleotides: TGTGCCAGCAGCTTAGAAACTTCGGGGGAGCTGTTTTTT.

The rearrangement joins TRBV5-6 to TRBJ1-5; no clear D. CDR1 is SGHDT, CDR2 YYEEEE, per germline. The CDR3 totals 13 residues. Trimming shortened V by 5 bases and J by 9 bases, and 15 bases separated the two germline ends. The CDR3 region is CASRDGRSGPQHF. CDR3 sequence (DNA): TGTGCCAGCAGAGACGGGAGATCAGGGCCCCAGCATTTT.

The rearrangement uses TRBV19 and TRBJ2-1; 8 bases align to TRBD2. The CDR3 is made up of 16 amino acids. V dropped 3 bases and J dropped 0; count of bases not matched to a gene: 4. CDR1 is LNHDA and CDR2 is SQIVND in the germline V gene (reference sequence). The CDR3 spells CASSIHRGGSYNEQFF. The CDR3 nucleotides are TGTGCCAGTAGTATCCACCGGGGGGGCTCCTACAATGAGCAGTTCTTC.